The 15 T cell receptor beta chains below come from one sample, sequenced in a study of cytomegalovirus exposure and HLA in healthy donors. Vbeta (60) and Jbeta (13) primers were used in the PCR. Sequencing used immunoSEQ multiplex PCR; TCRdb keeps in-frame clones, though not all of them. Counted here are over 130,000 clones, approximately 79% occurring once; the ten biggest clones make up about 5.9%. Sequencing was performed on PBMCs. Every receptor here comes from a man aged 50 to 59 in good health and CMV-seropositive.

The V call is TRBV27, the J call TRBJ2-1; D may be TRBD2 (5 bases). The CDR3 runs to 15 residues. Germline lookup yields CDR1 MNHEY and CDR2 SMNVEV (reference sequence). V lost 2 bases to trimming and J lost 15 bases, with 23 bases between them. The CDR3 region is CASSLGTTGLARLFF. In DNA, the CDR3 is TGTGCCAGCAGTTTAGGTACGACTGGGCTAGCAAGGCTGTTCTTC.

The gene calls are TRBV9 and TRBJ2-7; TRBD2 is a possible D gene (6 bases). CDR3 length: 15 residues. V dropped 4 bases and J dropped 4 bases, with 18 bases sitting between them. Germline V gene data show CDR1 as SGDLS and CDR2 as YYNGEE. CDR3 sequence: CASSPSPGLTYEQYF. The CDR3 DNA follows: TGTGCCAGCAGCCCATCACCGGGACTCACTTACGAGCAGTACTTC.

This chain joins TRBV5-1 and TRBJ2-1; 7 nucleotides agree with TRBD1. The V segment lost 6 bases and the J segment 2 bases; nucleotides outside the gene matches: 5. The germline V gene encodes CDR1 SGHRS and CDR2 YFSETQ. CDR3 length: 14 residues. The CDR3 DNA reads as TGCGCCAGCACCACAGGGACAGCCTACAATGAGCAGTTCTTC. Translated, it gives CASTTGTAYNEQFF.

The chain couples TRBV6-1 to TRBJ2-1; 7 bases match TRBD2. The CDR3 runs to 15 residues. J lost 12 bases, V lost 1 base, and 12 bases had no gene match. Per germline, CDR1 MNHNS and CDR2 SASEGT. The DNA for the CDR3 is TGTGCCAGCAGTGAAGAAATCTCGGGAGGCCAACTGCAGTTCTTC. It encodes CASSEEISGGQLQFF.

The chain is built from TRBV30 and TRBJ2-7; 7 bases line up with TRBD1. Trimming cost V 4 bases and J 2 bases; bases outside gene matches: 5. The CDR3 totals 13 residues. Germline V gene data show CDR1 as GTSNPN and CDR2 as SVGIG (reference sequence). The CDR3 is CAWTPDRAYEQYF. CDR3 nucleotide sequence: TGTGCCTGGACGCCCGACAGGGCCTACGAGCAGTACTTC.

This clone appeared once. CDR3 in amino acids: CASSLAGTGGAAGANVLTF. The CDR3, as DNA: TGCGCCAGCAGCTTGGCCGGGACAGGGGGCGCCGCTGGGGCCAACGTCCTGACTTTC. This chain joins TRBV5-1 and TRBJ2-6; 12 positions agree with TRBD1. This CDR3 comprises 19 residues. V lost 0 bases, J lost 2 bases, and 6 bases stayed unmatched. The V gene's germline CDR1 is SGHRS and CDR2 YFSETQ.

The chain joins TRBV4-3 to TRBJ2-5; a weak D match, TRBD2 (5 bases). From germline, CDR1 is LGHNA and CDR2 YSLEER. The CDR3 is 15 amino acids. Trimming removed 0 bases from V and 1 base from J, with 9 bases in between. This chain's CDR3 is CASSQERGGQETQYF. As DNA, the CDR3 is TGCGCCAGCAGCCAAGAACGGGGTGGCCAAGAGACCCAGTACTTC.

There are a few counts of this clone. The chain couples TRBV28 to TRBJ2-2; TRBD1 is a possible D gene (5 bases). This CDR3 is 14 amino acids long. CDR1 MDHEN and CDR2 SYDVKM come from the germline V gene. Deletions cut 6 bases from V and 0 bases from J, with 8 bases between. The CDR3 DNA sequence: TGTGCCAGCAGAGGACACTCGAACACCGGGGAGCTGTTTTTT. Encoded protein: CASRGHSNTGELFF.

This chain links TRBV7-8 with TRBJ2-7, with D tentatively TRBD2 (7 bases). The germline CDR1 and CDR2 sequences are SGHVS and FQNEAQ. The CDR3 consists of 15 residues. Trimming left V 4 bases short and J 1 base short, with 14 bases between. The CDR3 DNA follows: TGTGCCAGCAGCTCTGGGGGGGGCCCATCCTACGAGCAGTACTTC. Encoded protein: CASSSGGGPSYEQYF.

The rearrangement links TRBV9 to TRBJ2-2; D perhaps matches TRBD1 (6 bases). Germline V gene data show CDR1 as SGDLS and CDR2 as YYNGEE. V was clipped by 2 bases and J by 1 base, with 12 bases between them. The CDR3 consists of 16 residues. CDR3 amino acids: CASSVRDIGNTGELFF. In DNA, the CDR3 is TGTGCCAGCAGCGTTCGGGACATAGGGAACACCGGGGAGCTGTTTTTT.

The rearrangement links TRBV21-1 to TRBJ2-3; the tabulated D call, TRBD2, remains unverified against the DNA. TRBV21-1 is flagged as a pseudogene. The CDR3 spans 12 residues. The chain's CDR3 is CASSTGSDTQYF. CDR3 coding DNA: TGTGCCAGCAGTACGGGGTCGGATACGCAGTATTTT.

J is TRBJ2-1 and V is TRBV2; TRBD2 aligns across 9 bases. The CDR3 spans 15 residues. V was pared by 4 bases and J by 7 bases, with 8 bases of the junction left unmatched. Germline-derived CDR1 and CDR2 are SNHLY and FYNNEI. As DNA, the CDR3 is TGTGCCAGCAGTGTGGCGGGAGGGCCTGGGAATGAGCAGTTCTTC. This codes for CASSVAGGPGNEQFF.

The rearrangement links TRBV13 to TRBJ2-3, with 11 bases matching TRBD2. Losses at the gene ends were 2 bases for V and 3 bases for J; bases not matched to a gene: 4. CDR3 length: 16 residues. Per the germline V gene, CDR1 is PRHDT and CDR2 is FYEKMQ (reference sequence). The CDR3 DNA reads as TGTGCCAGCAGCTTAAGGCTAGCGGGAGGTACAGATACGCAGTATTTT. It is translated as CASSLRLAGGTDTQYF.

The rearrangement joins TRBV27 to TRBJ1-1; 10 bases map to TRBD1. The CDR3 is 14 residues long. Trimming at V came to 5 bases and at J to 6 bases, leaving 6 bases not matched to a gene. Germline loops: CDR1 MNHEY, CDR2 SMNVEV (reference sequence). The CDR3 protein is CASSPRDRGAEAFF. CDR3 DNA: TGTGCCAGCAGTCCCCGGGACAGGGGCGCTGAAGCTTTCTTT.

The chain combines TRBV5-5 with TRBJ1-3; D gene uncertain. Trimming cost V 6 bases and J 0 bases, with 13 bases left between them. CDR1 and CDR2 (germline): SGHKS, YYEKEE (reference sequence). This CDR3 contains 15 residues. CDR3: CASTSLMGSGNTIYF. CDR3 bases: TGTGCCAGCACCTCACTAATGGGCTCTGGAAACACCATATATTTT.